This T cell receptor beta chain emerged from a study of blood T cell repertoires in COVID-19. For the study at large: The study drew acute and convalescent COVID-19 samples from the United States, Italy and Spain. PBMCs, B-cell-depleted T cells, or T cells were the source of the cDNA or gDNA that made up the material.

V trimming: 5 bases; J trimming: 2 bases; junction bases outside the gene matches: 8. Germline V lookup: CDR1 SEHNR, CDR2 FQNEAQ (reference sequence). This CDR3 is built from 15 residues. As processed by the authors: Quantification of nucleated cells was approximated via reference gene primer amplification. Assay used: immunoSEQ multiplex PCR; TCRdb lists only in-frame clones, some missing. That table furnishes V, J and clone size, whereas the DNA furnished D and trimming. The sample lists about 20,000 clones; over 90% were seen once. The chain uses TRBV7-9 and TRBJ1-2, with TRBD1 matching over 7 bases. This clonotype was sampled from a woman between 45 and 60 years old with active COVID-19. Sequencing was carried out using peripheral blood. DNA for the CDR3: TGTGCCAGCAGCCATTACGGGACAGCAAACTATGGCTACACCTTC. Encoded protein: CASSHYGTANYGYTF. The variable domain in full, completed from reference TRBV7-9 and TRBJ1-2, reads DTGVSQNPRHKITKRGQNVTFRCDPISEHNRLYWYRQTLGQGPEFLTYFQNEAQLEKSRLLSDRFSAERPKGSFSTLEIQRTEQGDSAMYLCASSHYGTANYGYTFGSGTRLTVV.